These 29 T cell receptor beta chains originate from one sample sequenced in a study of OX40 agonist ivuxolimab in advanced cancers. Clones were read by immunoSEQ multiplex PCR, and TCRdb kept only the in-frame ones, dropping some. This sample carries around 46,000 clones, more than 70% of them seen once, and the ten largest clones take over 9.5%. The source was CD4+ or CD8+ T cells sorted from blood, collected in a trial of the OX40 agonist ivuxolimab. The receptors derive from an adult with an advanced solid tumor such as melanoma, head and neck, liver or kidney cancer.

The sample holds one count of this clone. The genes are TRBV9 and TRBJ1-2; 11 nucleotides line up with TRBD1. The V gene's germline CDR1 is SGDLS and CDR2 YYNGEE. The CDR3 length is 16 residues. Losses at the gene ends were 3 bases for V and 6 bases for J; bases not matched to a gene: 10. CDR3 sequence reads: CASSGEVRDRGNGYTF. The CDR3 DNA reads as TGTGCCAGCAGCGGAGAGGTCCGGGACAGGGGGAATGGCTACACCTTC.

The chain carries TRBV7-9 and TRBJ2-3; 7 bases are a match to TRBD1. In germline, CDR1 is SEHNR, CDR2 FQNEAQ (reference sequence). This CDR3 comprises 16 residues. The ends lost 4 bases at V and 5 bases at J; junction bases unmatched: 12. CDR3 residues: CASSSRTGTTGDTQYF. The CDR3 bases are TGTGCCAGCAGCTCCCGGACAGGTACGACGGGAGATACGCAGTATTTT.

V and J are TRBV7-9 and TRBJ2-2; D gene uncertain. Germline lookup yields CDR1 SEHNR and CDR2 FQNEAQ (reference sequence). V dropped 8 bases and J dropped 4 bases, with 5 bases sitting between them. The CDR3 is 11 residues long. The CDR3 region is CASRGTGELFF. The CDR3 nucleotides are TGTGCCAGCCGCGGCACCGGGGAGCTGTTTTTT.

V is TRBV5-4 and J is TRBJ1-3; TRBD1 is a possible D gene (5 bases). Per the germline V gene, CDR1 is SGHNT and CDR2 is YYREEE (reference sequence). The CDR3 loop spans 17 amino acids. The V end lost 0 bases, the J end lost 0 bases, and 13 bases lay between the germline ends. CDR3 nucleotides: TGTGCCAGCAGCTTGGTTGGGTTAGGGGTCTCTGGAAACACCATATATTTT. It yields the protein CASSLVGLGVSGNTIYF. The complete variable domain, with remaining parts taken from reference TRBV5-4 and TRBJ1-3, reads ETGVTQSPTHLIKTRGQQVTLRCSSQSGHNTVSWYQQALGQGPQFIFQYYREEENGRGNFPPRFSGLQFPNYSSELNVNALELDDSALYLCASSLVGLGVSGNTIYFGEGSWLTVV.

The chain is built from TRBV7-9 and TRBJ1-1; possible D gene TRBD1, 6 bases. Germline lookup yields CDR1 SEHNR and CDR2 FQNEAQ (reference sequence). The V gene lost 0 bases and the J gene lost 0 bases, with 11 bases spanning the gap. The CDR3 has 16 residues. CDR3 loop: CASSLAGGQVNTEAFF. The CDR3, as DNA: TGTGCCAGCAGCTTAGCGGGGGGACAAGTGAACACTGAAGCTTTCTTT.

The chain is built from TRBV6-6 and TRBJ2-5; D unresolved. Germline values: CDR1 MNHNY, CDR2 SVGAGI (reference sequence). V was clipped by 2 bases and J by 5 bases, with 15 bases between them. The CDR3 runs to 15 residues. The CDR3 nucleotides read TGTGCCAGCAGTTACACTCGTCTGGTTGGGGAGACCCAGTACTTC. Translated: CASSYTRLVGETQYF.

The chain combines TRBV6-5 with TRBJ1-1; a weak D match, TRBD1 (5 bases). Germline CDR1 reads MNHEY; CDR2 reads SVGAGI. V was cut by 6 bases and J by 0 bases, with 14 bases left in between. The CDR3 contains 15 residues. CDR3 DNA: TGTGCCAGCAGAGACAGAGTACCCCTGAACACTGAAGCTTTCTTT. Its protein product is CASRDRVPLNTEAFF.

The rearrangement uses TRBV27 and TRBJ1-5; D perhaps matches TRBD1 (5 bases). Germline V CDR1 and CDR2: MNHEY, SMNVEV (reference sequence). V was trimmed by 6 bases and J by 1 base, leaving 10 bases between them. The CDR3 contains 14 residues. CDR3 sequence (DNA): TGTGCCAGCAGGCCGGGACTCAGCAATCAGCCCCAGCATTTT. This codes for CASRPGLSNQPQHF.

The V call is TRBV5-5, the J call TRBJ2-7, with TRBD1 as a possible D gene (5 bases). CDR1 and CDR2 (germline): SGHKS, YYEKEE (reference sequence). Trimming cost V 4 bases and J 2 bases, with 13 bases left between them. CDR3 length: 14 residues. The CDR3 DNA is TGTGCCAGCAGCCCCCCCACAGGCACCTACGAGCAGTACTTC. Protein sequence: CASSPPTGTYEQYF. Full variable domain (outside the CDR3, taken from reference TRBV5-5 and TRBJ2-7): DAGVTQSPTHLIKTRGQQVTLRCSPISGHKSVSWYQQVLGQGPQFIFQYYEKEERGRGNFPDRFSARQFPNYSSELNVNALLLGDSALYLCASSPPTGTYEQYFGPGTRLTVT.

This chain links TRBV7-9 with TRBJ2-1; D possibly corresponds to TRBD2 (5 bases). There are 13 residues in the CDR3. The germline CDR1 and CDR2 sequences are SEHNR and FQNEAQ (reference sequence). Trimming pared 10 bases from V and 8 bases from J, leaving 18 bases between. The CDR3 loop is CATRPPGWDEQFF. As DNA, the CDR3 is TGTGCCACCCGACCCCCGGGGTGGGATGAGCAGTTCTTC. The full variable domain, rest sourced from reference TRBV7-9 and TRBJ2-1, is DTGVSQNPRHKITKRGQNVTFRCDPISEHNRLYWYRQTLGQGPEFLTYFQNEAQLEKSRLLSDRFSAERPKGSFSTLEIQRTEQGDSAMYLCATRPPGWDEQFFGPGTRLTVL.

The J gene is TRBJ1-4, the V gene TRBV2; no firm D call. Between the trimmed V and J ends, which lost 2 bases and 3 bases, there was a span of 7 bases. Germline V lookup: CDR1 SNHLY, CDR2 FYNNEI. The CDR3 has 14 amino acids. Here the CDR3 DNA reads TGTGCCAGCAGTGAATGGGTGGCTAATGAAAAACTGTTTTTT. This translates into CASSEWVANEKLFF.

The rearrangement joins TRBV27 to TRBJ2-7; 11 positions match TRBD1. The CDR3 totals 15 residues. Per the germline V gene, CDR1 is MNHEY and CDR2 is SMNVEV (reference sequence). Germline trimming cut 5 bases from V and 2 bases from J; bases unmatched to any gene: 5. The CDR3 DNA follows: TGTGCCAGCAGTGATCCGGGACAGGGGGCCTACGAGCAGTACTTC. This codes for CASSDPGQGAYEQYF.

The V gene is TRBV7-9, the J gene TRBJ2-2; possibly TRBD1 for D (5 bases). V lost 5 bases and J lost 0, with 10 bases in between. The CDR3 length is 15 residues. From germline, CDR1 is SEHNR and CDR2 FQNEAQ (reference sequence). The CDR3 reads CASSLKTANTGELFF. Here the CDR3 DNA reads TGTGCCAGCAGCCTAAAGACAGCGAACACCGGGGAGCTGTTTTTT.

The chain is built from TRBV28 and TRBJ2-1; 9 nucleotides agree with TRBD2. Germline CDR1 is MDHEN and CDR2 is SYDVKM. This CDR3 has 16 residues. V lost 2 bases, J lost 3 bases, and 5 bases stayed unmatched. DNA for the CDR3: TGTGCCAGCAGTTTAGGGAGCGGGAGGTTCTACAATGAGCAGTTCTTC. This sequence encodes CASSLGSGRFYNEQFF.

V is TRBV7-3 and J is TRBJ2-1; a weak D match, TRBD1 (5 bases). The germline CDR1 and CDR2 sequences are SGHTA and FQGTGA. The CDR3 loop spans 16 amino acids. Trimming took off 5 bases at V and 4 bases at J, with 18 bases between the two ends. The CDR3: CASSDTFDSVYNEQFF. CDR3 sequence (DNA): TGTGCCAGCAGCGACACCTTTGACAGTGTGTACAATGAGCAGTTCTTC.

V and J are TRBV13 and TRBJ2-7; no definite D call. This CDR3 is 14 amino acids long. Germline lookup yields CDR1 PRHDT and CDR2 FYEKMQ (reference sequence). The V and J ends lost 5 bases and 2 bases respectively, with 13 bases between them. The CDR3 region has the DNA TGTGCCAGCAGCCTAATGGACGGAGCCTACGAGCAGTACTTC. Translation: CASSLMDGAYEQYF.

The genes are TRBV10-3 and TRBJ2-5; unclear D gene. This CDR3 has 14 residues. Germline CDR1 and CDR2: ENHRY and SYGVKD. Trimming shortened V by 3 bases and J by 1 base, and 9 bases separated the two germline ends. The CDR3 DNA reads TGTGCCATCAGTGACATGGGGTCCCAAGAGACCCAGTACTTC. Amino acid sequence: CAISDMGSQETQYF.

The V gene is TRBV5-1, the J gene TRBJ1-5; perhaps TRBD1 as D (6 bases). Germline values: CDR1 SGHRS, CDR2 YFSETQ. The CDR3 totals 15 residues. V dropped 3 bases and J dropped 3 bases, with 13 bases sitting between them. The CDR3 loop is CASSSGQTPNQPQHF. The CDR3 coding sequence is TGCGCCAGCAGCTCCGGACAGACTCCCAATCAGCCCCAGCATTTT.

This clone was counted a few times. The genes are TRBV6-6 and TRBJ2-1; D ambiguous. CDR3 length equals 14 residues. V lost 2 bases and J lost 6, with 11 bases in between. The germline V gene has CDR1 MNHNY and CDR2 SVGAGI (reference sequence). The CDR3 region has the DNA TGTGCCAGCAGTTACGGTCCAGGACCCAATGAGCAGTTCTTC. This encodes CASSYGPGPNEQFF.

V is TRBV7-2 and J is TRBJ2-7, with unresolved D. CDR1 and CDR2 from the germline V gene are SGHTA and FQGNSA. The CDR3 runs to 11 residues. V was pared by 3 bases and J by 4 bases, with 4 bases between. CDR3 nucleotides: TGTGCCAGCAGCTTCGAATACGAGCAGTACTTC. It translates to CASSFEYEQYF.

The chain recombines TRBV19 with TRBJ2-2; D unresolved. V lost 7 bases and J 3 bases, leaving 9 bases between the germline ends. The CDR3 runs to 13 residues. CDR1 and CDR2 (germline): LNHDA, SQIVND (reference sequence). The CDR3 spells CASTPGYTGELFF. For the CDR3, the DNA is TGTGCCAGTACCCCGGGTTACACCGGGGAGCTGTTTTTT.

V is TRBV2 and J is TRBJ1-1, with a weak D call TRBD1 (6 bases). Trimming shortened V by 7 bases and J by 7 bases, and 10 bases separated the two germline ends. The CDR3 covers 11 residues. CDR1 is SNHLY and CDR2 is FYNNEI in the germline V gene. The CDR3 DNA reads TGTGCCAGCACTTGGGACATTGAAGCTTTCTTT. This translates into CASTWDIEAFF.

V usage is TRBV5-1 and J usage is TRBJ2-7; possibly TRBD2 for D (6 bases). V lost 5 bases and J 5 bases, leaving 17 bases between the germline ends. Per germline, CDR1 SGHRS and CDR2 YFSETQ. This CDR3 spans 14 amino acids. As DNA, the CDR3 is TGCGCCAGCAGTCCGCCGACTAGTCTCGACGAGCAGTACTTC. Translating it yields CASSPPTSLDEQYF. Full variable domain (outside the CDR3, taken from reference TRBV5-1 and TRBJ2-7): KAGVTQTPRYLIKTRGQQVTLSCSPISGHRSVSWYQQTPGQGLQFLFEYFSETQRNKGNFPGRFSGRQFSNSRSEMNVSTLELGDSALYLCASSPPTSLDEQYFGPGTRLTVT.

This clone was seen just once. V and J are TRBV11-2 and TRBJ2-7, with D maybe TRBD1 (6 bases). CDR1 and CDR2 (germline): SGHAT, FQNNGV. The V end was cut by 4 bases, the J end by 0 bases, with 13 bases between. The CDR3 sequence is 15 residues long. CDR3 sequence (DNA): TGTGCCAGCAGCTCGAGACGGACAGACTCCTACGAGCAGTACTTC. It is translated as CASSSRRTDSYEQYF. The complete variable domain, with remaining parts taken from reference TRBV11-2 and TRBJ2-7, reads EAGVAQSPRYKIIEKRQSVAFWCNPISGHATLYWYQQILGQGPKLLIQFQNNGVVDDSQLPKDRFSAERLKGVDSTLKIQPAKLEDSAVYLCASSSRRTDSYEQYFGPGTRLTVT.

The V call is TRBV5-6, the J call TRBJ2-7; 8 bases match TRBD1. The CDR3 runs 14 residues. Germline CDR1 and CDR2: SGHDT and YYEEEE. With V trimmed by 2 bases and J by 2 bases, 3 bases remained unmatched. This CDR3 is CASSLGTGPYEQYF. CDR3 coding DNA: TGTGCCAGCAGCTTAGGGACAGGTCCCTACGAGCAGTACTTC.

The rearrangement joins TRBV4-1 to TRBJ2-7, with TRBD2 as a possible D gene (5 bases). The V end was cut by 0 bases, the J end by 3 bases, with 15 bases between. CDR3 size: 16 residues. The germline V gene has CDR1 MGHRA and CDR2 YSYEKL. CDR3: CASSQDYEGLIYEQYF. CDR3 nucleotide sequence: TGCGCCAGCAGCCAAGATTATGAGGGATTAATCTACGAGCAGTACTTC.

V usage is TRBV9 and J usage is TRBJ1-2, with D perhaps matching TRBD1 (6 bases). The V and J ends lost 4 bases and 4 bases respectively, with 11 bases between them. CDR1 is SGDLS and CDR2 is YYNGEE in the germline V gene. The CDR3 runs to 13 residues. CDR3 DNA: TGTGCCAGCAGCACGGACAGTGCCTATGGCTACACCTTC. It codes for CASSTDSAYGYTF.

The CDR3 reads CASSKPPRGHEKLFF. CDR3 bases: TGTGCCAGTAGTAAACCCCCCAGGGGGCACGAAAAACTGTTTTTT. This chain links TRBV19 with TRBJ1-4, with 8 bases matching TRBD1. V trimming: 4 bases; J trimming: 8 bases; junction bases outside the gene matches: 9. The CDR3 sequence is 15 residues long. Germline CDR1 reads LNHDA; CDR2 reads SQIVND (reference sequence).

The chain uses TRBV11-1 and TRBJ1-1; D unresolved. The CDR3 totals 13 residues. Deletions cut 1 base from V and 1 base from J, with 4 bases between. Germline loops: CDR1 SGHAT, CDR2 FQDESV (reference sequence). CDR3 residues: CASSLVPNTEAFF. DNA of the CDR3: TGTGCCAGCAGCTTAGTGCCGAACACTGAAGCTTTCTTT.